Described below is a single T cell receptor beta chain sequence and its context. Produced via immunoSEQ multiplex PCR; TCRdb's table is partial and in-frame only. In the table there are about 110,000 clones, 92% of which are singletons. This entry comes from a study of T cell responses to AZD1222 COVID-19 vaccine. The CDR3 has 16 residues. Looked up from germline, CDR1 is SGHNT and CDR2 is YYREEE (reference sequence). V was clipped by 7 bases and J by 8 bases; unmatched bases: 20. Combined were second doses at about 4 or about 12 weeks. This sequence originates from an adult who received the AZD1222 COVID-19 vaccine. This sequence joins TRBV5-4 and TRBJ1-2, with TRBD1 matching 7 bases. The starting material was peripheral blood, obtained 28 days after the second AZD1222 dose. CDR3 coding DNA: TGTGCCAGCTGCTACGAGGGGACGACAGGGCGGCGAGGCTACACCTTC. The encoded protein is CASCYEGTTGRRGYTF.